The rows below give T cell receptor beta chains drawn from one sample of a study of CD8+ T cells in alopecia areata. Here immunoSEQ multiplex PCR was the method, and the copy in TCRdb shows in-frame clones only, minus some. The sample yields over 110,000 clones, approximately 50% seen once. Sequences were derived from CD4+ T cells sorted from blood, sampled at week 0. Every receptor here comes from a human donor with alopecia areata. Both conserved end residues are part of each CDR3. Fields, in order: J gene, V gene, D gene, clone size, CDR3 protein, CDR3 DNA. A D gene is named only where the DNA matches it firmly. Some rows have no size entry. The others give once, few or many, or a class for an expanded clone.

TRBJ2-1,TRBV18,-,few,CASSPPDSARLNEQFF,TGTGCCAGCTCACCACCGGACAGTGCTCGTCTCAATGAGCAGTTCTTC
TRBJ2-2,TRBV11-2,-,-,CASSFMLDTGELFF,TGTGCCAGCAGCTTTATGTTGGACACCGGGGAGCTGTTTTTT
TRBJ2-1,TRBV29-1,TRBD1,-,CSVDAQGRTNEQFF,TGCAGCGTTGATGCACAGGGGCGGACAAATGAGCAGTTCTTC
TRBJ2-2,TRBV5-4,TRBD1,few,CASSAGTGTGELFF,TGTGCCAGCAGCGCCGGGACAGGAACCGGGGAGCTGTTTTTT
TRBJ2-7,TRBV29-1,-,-,CSADLGNEQYF,TGCAGCGCAGATTTAGGTAACGAGCAGTACTTC
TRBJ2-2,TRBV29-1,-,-,CSVKVHLNTGELFF,TGCAGCGTTAAAGTCCACTTGAACACCGGGGAGCTGTTTTTT
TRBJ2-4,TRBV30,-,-,CAHGSELAKNIQYF,TGTGCTCACGGGAGCGAACTAGCCAAAAACATTCAGTACTTC
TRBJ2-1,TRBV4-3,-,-,CASSQDSGPIGNEQFF,TGCGCCAGCAGCCAAGATTCAGGACCTATCGGGAATGAGCAGTTCTTC
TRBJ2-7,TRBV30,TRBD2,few,CAWSRGGPYEQYF,TGTGCCTGGAGTCGGGGGGGCCCCTACGAGCAGTACTTC
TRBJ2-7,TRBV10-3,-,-,CAISGASQYEQYF,TGTGCCATCAGTGGGGCTAGTCAGTACGAGCAGTACTTC
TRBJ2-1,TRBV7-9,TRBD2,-,CASSLSGASGYNEQFF,TGTGCCAGCAGCTTATCCGGGGCTAGCGGCTACAATGAGCAGTTCTTC
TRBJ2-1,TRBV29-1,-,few,CSVHPRGEPYNEQFF,TGCAGCGTTCACCCGAGGGGGGAGCCCTACAATGAGCAGTTCTTC
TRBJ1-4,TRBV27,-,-,CASRATGTNEKLFF,TGTGCCAGCAGGGCGACAGGCACTAATGAAAAACTGTTTTTT
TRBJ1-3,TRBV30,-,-,CAWSSGAGNTIYF,TGTGCCTGGAGTTCGGGGGCTGGAAACACCATATATTTT
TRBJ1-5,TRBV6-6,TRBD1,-,CASSGQGSNQPQHF,TGTGCCAGCAGTGGACAGGGGAGCAATCAGCCCCAGCATTTT